The present T cell receptor (beta chain) was sequenced within a study of T cell responses to AZD1222 COVID-19 vaccine. Germline V gene lookup returns CDR1 SEHNR and CDR2 FQNEAQ (reference sequence). The V end lost 5 bases, the J end lost 0 bases, and 19 bases lay between the germline ends. The CDR3 length is 17 residues. TCRdb keeps only in-frame clones here, not all; method: immunoSEQ multiplex PCR. This table has 95,000 to 150,000 clones, 89% appearing once. This material consisted of peripheral blood, taken on day 0 of AZD1222 vaccination. The sequence derives from an adult in good health. The chain recombines TRBV7-9 with TRBJ1-2; D remains unclear. The CDR3 DNA reads as TGTGCCAGCAGCACCCCCCGGGGTAAGGTGGCTAACTATGGCTACACCTTC. Translating it yields CASSTPRGKVANYGYTF.